The present TCR beta chain was sequenced within a study of blood T cell repertoires in COVID-19. Using immunoSEQ multiplex PCR, the repertoire was profiled, and TCRdb retains in-frame clones only, with some absent. The sample comprises 270,000 or so clones, 85% of which are singletons, and roughly 14% rests with the top ten. The CDR3 sequence is 13 residues long. Germline CDR1 and CDR2: MNHEY and SVGAGI. V lost 6 bases and J lost 0, with 6 bases in between. This TCR derives from a human donor in a cohort sampled during active COVID-19. This chain uses TRBV6-5 with TRBJ2-1; D is undetermined. The sample consisted of peripheral blood. CDR3 nucleotides: TGTGCCAGCAGCCCGGGCTCCTACAATGAGCAGTTCTTC. Protein sequence: CASSPGSYNEQFF.